What follows are 29 T cell receptor beta chains derived from one specimen sequenced in a study of post-analysis software for immune sequencing data. General observations from the study: With TRBV5-6, TRBV5-1 and TRBV20-1 included, 5 or 6 TRBV segments were more frequent in patients than in controls.

These receptors are not linked to any known antigen. Unique molecular identifiers tagged the TCR beta cDNA libraries. TCRdb re-derived calls from the PCR reads in MiXCR, one entry per CDR3 protein. The table includes some 700,000 distinct CDR3 sequences, around 60% detected once. Sequences were obtained from blood. These receptor sequences come from a girl aged 2 to 10 with multiple sclerosis.

In this sample, this clonotype turned up a few times. The V call is TRBV7-2, the J call TRBJ2-1; 10 nucleotides match TRBD2. The CDR3 length is 17 residues. Germline V CDR1 and CDR2: SGHTA, FQGNSA. With V trimmed by 3 bases and J by 10 bases, 15 bases remained unmatched. CDR3 DNA sequence: TGTGCCAGCAGCTTCCGAGGGTCTAGCGGGAGAAATGGCGAGCAGTTCTTC. Its translation: CASSFRGSSGRNGEQFF.

This clonotype was counted a few times. The chain recombines TRBV12-3 or TRBV12-4 with TRBJ2-1, with 8 bases identical to TRBD2. Trimming took 5 bases from V and 0 from J; bases not matched to a gene: 3. The CDR3 is made up of 15 amino acids. The CDR3 sequence is CASSQSGSSYNEQFF. CDR3 in DNA: TGTGCCAGCAGTCAGAGCGGGAGCTCCTACAATGAGCAGTTCTTC.

The chain recombines TRBV11-2 with TRBJ2-1; the match to TRBD2 covers 9 bases. The CDR3 spans 14 residues. CDR1 SGHAT and CDR2 FQNNGV come from the germline V gene. The junction had 9 bases not matched to a gene; V was cut back by 5 bases and J by 10 bases. The CDR3 reads CASSRLAGWDEQFF. CDR3 coding DNA: TGTGCCAGCAGCCGCCTAGCGGGATGGGACGAGCAGTTCTTC.

The rearrangement links TRBV7-2 to TRBJ1-5; D is unresolved. The CDR3 spans 13 residues. Germline V gene lookup returns CDR1 SGHTA and CDR2 FQGNSA. V dropped 3 bases and J dropped 5 bases, with 8 bases sitting between them. The CDR3 bases are TGTGCCAGCAGCTTTGGGAGAGATCAGCCCCAGCATTTT. Translation: CASSFGRDQPQHF.

V and J are TRBV6-2 or TRBV6-3 and TRBJ2-1; D uncertain. The CDR3 covers 15 residues. Germline V lookup: CDR1 MNHEY, CDR2 SVGEGT. The V end lost 3 bases, the J end lost 0 bases, and 9 bases lay between the germline ends. The CDR3 sequence is CASSYLASSYNEQFF. The CDR3 DNA reads as TGTGCCAGCAGTTATTTGGCGAGCTCCTACAATGAGCAGTTCTTC.

This clonotype was picked up one time. The chain couples TRBV4-1 to TRBJ1-5, with D possibly being TRBD1 (5 bases). The V gene lost 3 bases and the J gene lost 4 bases, with 10 bases spanning the gap. Germline V lookup: CDR1 MGHRA, CDR2 YSYEKL. The CDR3 has 14 amino acids. The CDR3 nucleotides read TGCGCCAGCAGCCACCAGGGATGGAATCAGCCCCAGCATTTT. The encoded protein is CASSHQGWNQPQHF.

The rearrangement joins TRBV6-1 to TRBJ2-1; D ambiguous. Trimming took off 10 bases at V and 0 bases at J, with 13 bases between the two ends. The CDR3 totals 14 residues. From germline, CDR1 is MNHNS and CDR2 SASEGT. CDR3 coding DNA: TGTGCCACCACCCGACTCAGCTCCTACAATGAGCAGTTCTTC. It is translated as CATTRLSSYNEQFF.

The V and J genes are TRBV7-8 and TRBJ2-1, with D possibly called TRBD1 or TRBD2 (5 bases each). The CDR3 has 16 amino acids. V was pared by 6 bases and J by 7 bases, with 22 bases between. In germline, CDR1 is SGHVS, CDR2 FQNEAQ. CDR3 amino acids: CASSSPGKPKGNEQFF. As DNA, the CDR3 is TGTGCCAGCAGTTCCCCGGGAAAGCCAAAGGGGAATGAGCAGTTCTTC.

This clonotype was observed a handful of times. V and J are TRBV4-1 and TRBJ2-4; no clear D gene. The CDR3 spans 15 residues. V was pared by 1 base and J by 0 bases, with 7 bases between. Germline CDR1 MGHRA, CDR2 YSYEKL. The DNA for the CDR3 is TGCGCCAGCAGCCAAGGACCCCTAGCCAAAAACATTCAGTACTTC. This codes for CASSQGPLAKNIQYF.

V and J are TRBV7-9 and TRBJ2-5; TRBD1 might be the D (6 bases). The CDR3 length is 14 residues. Trimming removed 7 bases at V and 2 bases at J, with 14 bases between. Per the germline V gene, CDR1 is SEHNR and CDR2 is FQNEAQ (reference sequence). CDR3 sequence (DNA): TGTGCCAGCAAGACAGGAGTTTCTCAAGAGACCCAGTACTTC. Its translation: CASKTGVSQETQYF.

This chain joins TRBV4-1 and TRBJ1-1; D is ambiguous. Germline values: CDR1 MGHRA, CDR2 YSYEKL. Trimming removed 2 bases at V and 4 bases at J, with 8 bases between. This CDR3 has 13 residues. CDR3 region: CASSQIPTTEAFF. Here the CDR3 DNA reads TGCGCCAGCAGCCAAATCCCAACCACTGAAGCTTTCTTT.

CDR3 residues: CSAREDWMSLSLSLTRTDTQYF. For the CDR3, the DNA is TGCAGTGCTAGAGAGGACTGGATGAGTTTATCCCTTTCCCTAACTCGCACAGATACGCAGTATTTT. V gene TRBV20-1 combines with J gene TRBJ2-3; D possibly corresponds to TRBD2 (5 bases). Germline V gene data show CDR1 as DFQATT and CDR2 as SNEGSKA (reference sequence). This CDR3 contains 22 residues. Trimming cost V 0 bases and J 1 base, with 32 bases left between them.

There are a few counts of this clonotype. The J gene is TRBJ2-1, the V gene TRBV4-1; 7 nucleotides match TRBD2. Germline V lookup: CDR1 MGHRA, CDR2 YSYEKL. The CDR3 runs 16 residues. V lost 0 bases to trimming and J lost 4 bases; unmatched junction nucleotides: 6. For the CDR3, the DNA is TGCGCCAGCAGCCAAGAACCCAGCGGGAAGTACAATGAGCAGTTCTTC. This translates into CASSQEPSGKYNEQFF.

This chain connects TRBV6-5 to TRBJ2-1, with TRBD2 matching over 10 bases. Germline V gene lookup returns CDR1 MNHEY and CDR2 SVGAGI. The V gene end was trimmed by 0 bases and the J gene end by 3 bases; junction bases not matched to a gene: 14. The length of the CDR3 is 20 residues. CDR3 loop: CASSYSAPGESGRGYNEQFF. CDR3 bases: TGTGCCAGCAGTTACTCGGCGCCTGGGGAGAGCGGGAGGGGCTACAATGAGCAGTTCTTC.

There are a few counts of this clonotype. The rearrangement uses TRBV6-2 or TRBV6-3 and TRBJ2-3, with D perhaps being TRBD1 or TRBD2 (5 bases each). The CDR3 length is 15 residues. Germline V CDR1 and CDR2: MNHEY, SVGEGT. With 9 bases removed from V and 0 bases from J, the gap between germline ends came to 16 bases. The CDR3 region is CARYGWWGSTDTQYF. In nucleotides, the CDR3 is TGTGCCAGATACGGTTGGTGGGGGAGCACAGATACGCAGTATTTT.

This sequence joins TRBV4-1 and TRBJ2-3; the D is unclear. CDR1 and CDR2 from the germline V gene are MGHRA and YSYEKL. V lost 0 bases and J lost 0, with 13 bases in between. The CDR3 consists of 17 residues. The CDR3 region is CASSQEYPPYSTDTQYF. In DNA, the CDR3 is TGCGCCAGCAGCCAAGAGTACCCTCCTTATAGCACAGATACGCAGTATTTT.

The V gene is TRBV5-1, the J gene TRBJ2-5; perhaps TRBD2 as D (7 bases). Trimming removed 4 bases at V and 5 bases at J, with 12 bases between. The CDR3 covers 13 residues. Germline V CDR1 and CDR2: SGHRS, YFSETQ. The CDR3 spells CASSVGGPETQYF. The CDR3 nucleotides read TGCGCCAGCAGCGTCGGGGGGCCGGAGACCCAGTACTTC.

The chain has TRBV5-5 and TRBJ2-7; D possibly corresponds to TRBD2 (5 bases). V lost 3 bases and J 1 base, leaving 11 bases between the germline ends. The V gene's germline CDR1 is SGHKS and CDR2 YYEKEE (reference sequence). This CDR3 is 14 amino acids long. Here the CDR3 reads CASSYDYFSYEQYF. CDR3 coding DNA: TGTGCCAGCAGCTACGACTACTTTTCCTACGAGCAGTACTTC.

The chain recombines TRBV11-2 with TRBJ2-7; D is unresolved. The CDR3 has 13 amino acids. V gave up 4 bases and J gave up 5 bases, with 12 bases separating them. The germline V gene has CDR1 SGHAT and CDR2 FQNNGV. The CDR3 region has the DNA TGTGCCAGCAGCTCCCCTCCGCTTCACGAGCAGTACTTC. Translating gives CASSSPPLHEQYF. The full variable domain, its missing parts supplied by reference TRBV11-2 and TRBJ2-7, is EAGVAQSPRYKIIEKRQSVAFWCNPISGHATLYWYQQILGQGPKLLIQFQNNGVVDDSQLPKDRFSAERLKGVDSTLKIQPAKLEDSAVYLCASSSPPLHEQYFGPGTRLTVT.

Only a few counts were recorded for this clonotype. This rearrangement joins TRBV20-1 to TRBJ2-1; TRBD2 might be the D (5 bases). Trimming stripped 0 bases from V and 8 bases from J, with 26 bases between. Germline CDR1 is DFQATT and CDR2 is SNEGSKA (reference sequence). The CDR3 is made up of 18 amino acids. CDR3 sequence reads: CSARDFGVQAAHRDEQFF. The CDR3 DNA sequence: TGCAGTGCTAGAGATTTTGGGGTACAAGCGGCTCATCGGGATGAGCAGTTCTTC.

The chain recombines TRBV24-1 with TRBJ2-4; D is uncertain. Trimming cost V 3 bases and J 4 bases, with 12 bases left between them. Germline loops: CDR1 KGHDR, CDR2 SFDVKD. CDR3 length: 15 amino acids. This chain's CDR3 is CATSDGKRNKNIQYF. The CDR3 DNA reads TGTGCCACCAGTGATGGGAAGCGAAATAAAAACATTCAGTACTTC.

This clonotype was detected a few times. J is TRBJ2-3 and V is TRBV9, with 9 bases identical to TRBD1. Trimming cost V 6 bases and J 4 bases; bases outside gene matches: 6. This CDR3 has 14 amino acids. Germline CDR1 is SGDLS and CDR2 is YYNGEE. As DNA, the CDR3 is TGTGCCAGCACCTCGGACAGGGGTTCAGATACGCAGTATTTT. Protein product: CASTSDRGSDTQYF.

This clonotype was observed a few times. V gene TRBV6-4 combines with J gene TRBJ2-3; D call uncertain. This CDR3 comprises 13 residues. From germline, CDR1 is MRHNA and CDR2 SNTAGT. The germline V and J ends were trimmed by 3 bases and 4 bases, with 8 bases remaining between them. The CDR3 DNA follows: TGTGCCAGCAGTGAACCCACTTCAGATACGCAGTATTTT. Protein: CASSEPTSDTQYF.

The rearrangement links TRBV20-1 to TRBJ1-2; D remains ambiguous. Germline V CDR1 and CDR2: DFQATT, SNEGSKA (reference sequence). Deletions cut 0 bases from V and 5 bases from J, with 10 bases between. This CDR3 is 13 amino acids long. CDR3 amino acids: CSARDRAPYGYTF. CDR3 nucleotide sequence: TGCAGTGCTAGAGATCGCGCACCATATGGCTACACCTTC.

The chain joins TRBV29-1 to TRBJ2-1, with no clear D. The CDR3 runs 10 residues. With 4 bases removed from V and 6 bases from J, the gap between germline ends came to 4 bases. Germline lookup yields CDR1 SQVTM and CDR2 ANQGSEA. The chain's CDR3 is CSVGPNEQFF. The CDR3 DNA sequence: TGCAGCGTTGGACCCAATGAGCAGTTCTTC.

This sequence joins TRBV5-6 and TRBJ2-1; either TRBD1 or TRBD2 may fit D (7 bases each). V was cut by 3 bases and J by 9 bases, with 13 bases left in between. In germline, CDR1 is SGHDT, CDR2 YYEEEE. This CDR3 has 13 residues. CDR3 nucleotide sequence: TGTGCCAGCAGCTATTCAGGGGGGGCTGAGCAGTTCTTC. Translation gives CASSYSGGAEQFF.

This chain links TRBV12-3 or TRBV12-4 with TRBJ1-2, with no clear D. The CDR3 has 11 residues. Trimming took off 3 bases at V and 10 bases at J, with 9 bases between the two ends. This CDR3 reads CASSFGEIYTF. The CDR3 region has the DNA TGTGCCAGCAGTTTTGGTGAGATCTACACCTTC.

This chain joins TRBV29-1 and TRBJ2-5, with 7 bases fitting TRBD1. J was trimmed by 4 bases and V by 5 bases; bases with no gene match: 4. The CDR3 contains 12 residues. CDR1 and CDR2 (germline): SQVTM, ANQGSEA. The CDR3, as DNA: TGCAGCGTTATGACAGGGCGAGAGACCCAGTACTTC. This encodes CSVMTGRETQYF.

Only a few counts were recorded for this clonotype. The V gene is TRBV25-1, the J gene TRBJ2-1; 10 bases line up with TRBD1. The V and J ends lost 5 bases and 7 bases, in that order; junction bases with no gene match: 20. This CDR3 is built from 19 residues. CDR1 is MGHDK, CDR2 SYGVNS, per germline. The CDR3 DNA is TGTGCCAGCAGTAATTCATACCGGGACAGGGGAACGGGAGTAAATGAGCAGTTCTTC. It yields the protein CASSNSYRDRGTGVNEQFF. Full variable domain (outside the CDR3, taken from reference TRBV25-1 and TRBJ2-1): EADIYQTPRYLVIGTGKKITLECSQTMGHDKMYWYQQDPGMELHLIHYSYGVNSTEKGDLSSESTVSRIRTEHFPLTLESARPSHTSQYLCASSNSYRDRGTGVNEQFFGPGTRLTVL.